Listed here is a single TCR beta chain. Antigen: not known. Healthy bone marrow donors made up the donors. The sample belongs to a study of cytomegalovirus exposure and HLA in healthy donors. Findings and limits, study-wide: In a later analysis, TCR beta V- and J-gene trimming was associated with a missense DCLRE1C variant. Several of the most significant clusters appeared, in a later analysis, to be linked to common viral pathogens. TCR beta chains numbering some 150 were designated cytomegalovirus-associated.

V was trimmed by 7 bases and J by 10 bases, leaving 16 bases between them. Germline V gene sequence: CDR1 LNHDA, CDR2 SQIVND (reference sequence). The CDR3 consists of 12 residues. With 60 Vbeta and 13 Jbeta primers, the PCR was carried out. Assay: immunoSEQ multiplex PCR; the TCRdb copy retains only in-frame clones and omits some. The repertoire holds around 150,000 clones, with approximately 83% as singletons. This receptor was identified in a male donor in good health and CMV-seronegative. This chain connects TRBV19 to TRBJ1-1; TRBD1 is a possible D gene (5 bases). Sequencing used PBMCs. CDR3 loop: CASNEGDRGAFF. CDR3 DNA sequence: TGTGCCAGTAACGAAGGAGACAGAGGAGCTTTCTTT.